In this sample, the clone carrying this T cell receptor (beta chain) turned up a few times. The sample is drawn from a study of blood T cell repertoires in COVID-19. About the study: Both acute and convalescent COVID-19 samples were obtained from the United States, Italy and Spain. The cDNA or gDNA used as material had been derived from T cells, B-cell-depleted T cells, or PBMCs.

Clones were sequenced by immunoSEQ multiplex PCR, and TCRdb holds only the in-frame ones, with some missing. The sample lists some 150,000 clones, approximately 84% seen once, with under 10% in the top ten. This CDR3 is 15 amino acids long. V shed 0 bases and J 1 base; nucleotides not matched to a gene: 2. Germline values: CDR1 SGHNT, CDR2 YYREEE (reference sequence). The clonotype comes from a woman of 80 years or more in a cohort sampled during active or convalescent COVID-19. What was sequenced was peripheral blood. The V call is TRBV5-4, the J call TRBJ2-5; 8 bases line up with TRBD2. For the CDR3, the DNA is TGTGCCAGCAGCTTGGGCGGGGGGACCCAAGAGACCCAGTACTTC. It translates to CASSLGGGTQETQYF.